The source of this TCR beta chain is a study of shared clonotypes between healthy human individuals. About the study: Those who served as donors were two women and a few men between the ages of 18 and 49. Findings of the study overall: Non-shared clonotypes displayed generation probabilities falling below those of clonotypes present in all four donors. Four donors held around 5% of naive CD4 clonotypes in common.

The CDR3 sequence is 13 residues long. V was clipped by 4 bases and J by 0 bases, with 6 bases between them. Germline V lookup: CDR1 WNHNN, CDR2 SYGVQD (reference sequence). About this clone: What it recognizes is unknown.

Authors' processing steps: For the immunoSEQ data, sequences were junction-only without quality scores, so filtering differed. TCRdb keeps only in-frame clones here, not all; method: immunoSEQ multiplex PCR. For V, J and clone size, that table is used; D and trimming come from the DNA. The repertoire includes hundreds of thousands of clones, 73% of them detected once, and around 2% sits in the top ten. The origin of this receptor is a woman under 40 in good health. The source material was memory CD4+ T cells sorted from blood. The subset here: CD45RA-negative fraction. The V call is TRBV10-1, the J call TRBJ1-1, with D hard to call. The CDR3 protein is CASSAKMNTEAFF. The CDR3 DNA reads TGCGCCAGCAGTGCCAAAATGAACACTGAAGCTTTCTTT.